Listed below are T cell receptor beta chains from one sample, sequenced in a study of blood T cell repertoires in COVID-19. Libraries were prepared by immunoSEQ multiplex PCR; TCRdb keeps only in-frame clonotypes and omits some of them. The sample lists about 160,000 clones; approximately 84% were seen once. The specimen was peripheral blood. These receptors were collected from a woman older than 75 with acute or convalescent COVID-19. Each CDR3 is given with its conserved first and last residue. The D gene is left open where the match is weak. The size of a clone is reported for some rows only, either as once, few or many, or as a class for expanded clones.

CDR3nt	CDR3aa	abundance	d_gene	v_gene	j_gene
TGTGCCAGCAGGCACCTGGCGGGAGCAGACAATGAGCAGTTCTTC	CASRHLAGADNEQFF	NA	TRBD2	TRBV7-9	TRBJ2-1
TGTGCCAGCAGTGAAACTAGCGGGGTCATTACCCAGTACTTC	CASSETSGVITQYF	NA	TRBD2	TRBV2	TRBJ2-5
TGTGCCAGCAGCCAGACCGTAGGGACAGCTAAAGTTGAAGCTTTCTTT	CASSQTVGTAKVEAFF	NA	TRBD1	TRBV14	TRBJ1-1
TGCAGTGCTACGGACAGGTATGAAGCTTTCTTT	CSATDRYEAFF	NA	TRBD1	TRBV20-1	TRBJ1-1
TGTGCCACGGGGCGGGGGGCCCACCATGGCTACACCTTC	CATGRGAHHGYTF	few	NA	TRBV27	TRBJ1-2
TGTGCCAGCACCCTGGGACAGGGGGCGCGCGGCTACACCTTC	CASTLGQGARGYTF	NA	TRBD1	TRBV11-2	TRBJ1-2
TGCAGCGTGACCGAGGACAGGGAGTCTTTCGGACTGTTTTTT	CSVTEDRESFGLFF	NA	TRBD1	TRBV29-1	TRBJ1-4
TGTGCCTGGACTAGCGGGGGGGCAGATACGCAGTATTTT	CAWTSGGADTQYF	NA	TRBD2	TRBV30	TRBJ2-3
TGTGCCAGTAGTAGCCGACAGGGTCTTGGTGAAAAACTGTTTTTT	CASSSRQGLGEKLFF	NA	TRBD1	TRBV19	TRBJ1-4
TGTGCCAGCAGTGAAGCTGGCGGCTCCTACAATGAGCAGTTCTTC	CASSEAGGSYNEQFF	NA	NA	TRBV6-1	TRBJ2-1
TGTGCCAGCAGGCGGGACAGGGGACTGGAGCAGTACTTC	CASRRDRGLEQYF	NA	TRBD1	TRBV12-3/TRBV12-4	TRBJ2-7
TGTGCCAGCAGTTTACGCGGGAGCCGAAAAAAAGGGCAGCCCCAGCATTTT	CASSLRGSRKKGQPQHF	once	NA	TRBV28	TRBJ1-5
TGCGCCAGCAGCGTCGGACAGACCGGGGAGCTGTTTTTT	CASSVGQTGELFF	NA	NA	TRBV4-1	TRBJ2-2
TGTGCCAGCAGGATTGCGGGGGGGCCTTTCAATGAGCAGTTCTTC	CASRIAGGPFNEQFF	NA	TRBD2	TRBV5-4	TRBJ2-1
TGCAGCGTTGTGCTTCTGGCCCACCAAGAGACCCAGTACTTC	CSVVLLAHQETQYF	NA	NA	TRBV29-1	TRBJ2-5
TGTGCCAGCAGCCCTCATGAGGGCTCTGGCTACACCTTC	CASSPHEGSGYTF	NA	NA	TRBV9	TRBJ1-2
TGCGCCAGCAGTGATGAGGCGGGAGCTAGCGAGCAGTACTTC	CASSDEAGASEQYF	NA	TRBD2	TRBV10-1	TRBJ2-7
TGTGCCACCAGTGATTCGACGGAGATCTATGGCTACACCTTC	CATSDSTEIYGYTF	NA	NA	TRBV24-1	TRBJ1-2
TGTGCCACCAGCAGAGAGGGCGGGGAACCCTACGAGCAGTACTTC	CATSREGGEPYEQYF	NA	NA	TRBV15	TRBJ2-7
TGTGCCAGCAGCCGTACAGGGGGGAACACTGAAGCTTTCTTT	CASSRTGGNTEAFF	NA	TRBD1	TRBV6-5	TRBJ1-1
TGCGCCAGCAGCCGGTCGGGGGTGACAGCGAACACTGAAGCTTTCTTT	CASSRSGVTANTEAFF	NA	NA	TRBV5-1	TRBJ1-1
TGTGCCAGCAGTGGACAGAGCATGAACACTGAAGCTTTCTTT	CASSGQSMNTEAFF	NA	NA	TRBV27	TRBJ1-1
TGTGCCAGCAGCTCAGGGGTTAGCGCGAGGGAAAAACTGTTTTTT	CASSSGVSAREKLFF	NA	NA	TRBV7-9	TRBJ1-4
TGTGCCAGCAGCTTATTCGGGACAGGGCGTGATGGCTACACCTTC	CASSLFGTGRDGYTF	NA	TRBD1	TRBV7-9	TRBJ1-2
TGTGCCTGGAGTGGGGGGCCTAGCTATGGCTACACCTTC	CAWSGGPSYGYTF	NA	NA	TRBV30	TRBJ1-2
TGTGCCAGCAGCTCCGGACAGCGGAGGGAGCAGTACTTC	CASSSGQRREQYF	NA	NA	TRBV12-3/TRBV12-4	TRBJ2-7
TGTGCCAGTAACCGATGGGGGGGGAACACCGGGGAGCTGTTTTTT	CASNRWGGNTGELFF	NA	TRBD2	TRBV19	TRBJ2-2
TGTGCCAGCAGTGAACAGGGCCTGGGGGCCTATGGCTACACCTTC	CASSEQGLGAYGYTF	NA	NA	TRBV2	TRBJ1-2
TGTGCCAGCAAAGGTAGCGGAGAGACCCAGTACTTC	CASKGSGETQYF	NA	NA	TRBV2	TRBJ2-5
TGTGCCAGCAGTGTCAGGCTTAATCAGCCCCAGCATTTT	CASSVRLNQPQHF	NA	NA	TRBV2	TRBJ1-5
TGTGCCAGCAGTGAGTTCGGCCCCACAGGGGGGACATCTAACTATGGCTACACCTTC	CASSEFGPTGGTSNYGYTF	NA	TRBD1	TRBV6-1	TRBJ1-2
TGTGCCAGCAGCTCTCCTGGCCGAACAGATACGCAGTATTTT	CASSSPGRTDTQYF	NA	NA	TRBV5-4	TRBJ2-3
TGTGCCAGCAGCTTAGGGGACAGAGGAGGGGGCACTGAAGCTTTCTTT	CASSLGDRGGGTEAFF	NA	TRBD1	TRBV7-8	TRBJ1-1
TGTGCCACCAGCAGAGGGCCCTTACCAAACACCGGGGAGCTGTTTTTT	CATSRGPLPNTGELFF	NA	NA	TRBV15	TRBJ2-2
TGTGCCAGCAGTGAGCTTAGGACTAGCGCATCCGGGGAGCTGTTTTTT	CASSELRTSASGELFF	once	TRBD2	TRBV6-1	TRBJ2-2
TGTGCCAGCAGTTACGTAGGACAGGTTAATTCACCCCTCCACTTT	CASSYVGQVNSPLHF	NA	TRBD1	TRBV6-5	TRBJ1-6
TGCAGCGTTGAGCAACAGACTGAAGCTTTCTTT	CSVEQQTEAFF	NA	NA	TRBV29-1	TRBJ1-1
TGTGCCAGCAGTTTGGGGCAGGACTATGGCTACACCTTC	CASSLGQDYGYTF	NA	NA	TRBV12-3/TRBV12-4	TRBJ1-2
TGTGCCAGTAGTATAGCAGCGGGAGCATACAATGAGCAGTTCTTC	CASSIAAGAYNEQFF	NA	TRBD2	TRBV19	TRBJ2-1
TGTGCCAGTAGTAGGGGACAGGGAAGGAGTAGGGGTGAGCAGTTCTTC	CASSRGQGRSRGEQFF	NA	TRBD1	TRBV19	TRBJ2-1
TGTGCCAGCAGTCCTGAGCGGGGATCGAACACCGGGGAGCTGTTTTTT	CASSPERGSNTGELFF	NA	TRBD2	TRBV28	TRBJ2-2